This TCR beta chain was found in a study of T cells in Graves' hyperthyroidism and ophthalmopathy. Whole-study context: Before any treatment, at initial diagnosis, peripheral blood was collected.

Researchers took RNA transcripts and amplified the TCR beta CDR3 regions from them. HTBI primers drove first-round RT-PCR of the TCR CDR3. In TCRdb, the multiplex PCR reads were re-called with MiXCR into one record per CDR3 protein. Among about 420,000 distinct CDR3 sequences listed, 15% to 17% were seen once. V was pared by 0 bases and J by 13 bases, with 14 bases of the junction left unmatched. Germline assignment: CDR1 LGHDT and CDR2 YNNKEL (reference sequence). The CDR3 sequence is 15 residues long. Graves' hyperthyroidism showing no ophthalmopathy progression within 18 months was considered stable. Thyroid ultrasound, orbital computed tomography, clinical symptoms, and serum thyroxine and TRAb underpinned diagnoses.

This TCR was sampled from a woman between 18 and 30 years old with Graves' hyperthyroidism. Sequencing used blood. The chain uses TRBV3-1 and TRBJ2-5; 7 bases match TRBD1. The chain's CDR3 is CASSQEYNRGPPLYF. CDR3 nucleotides: TGTGCCAGCAGCCAAGAATATAACAGGGGCCCACCTCTGTACTTC.